This TCR beta chain was sequenced in a study of T-cell reconstitution after alpha-beta-depleted transplantation in children. Unique molecular identifiers were used in preparing the TCRbeta library. TCRdb re-analysed the PCR reads in MiXCR, keeping a single row per CDR3 protein. Of about 980,000 distinct CDR3 sequences listed, roughly 31% are singletons. This clonotype was observed once. Per the germline V gene, CDR1 is MGHRA and CDR2 is YSYEKL. The CDR3 is made up of 15 amino acids. The V end was cut by 4 bases, the J end by 5 bases, with 17 bases between. Source: PBMCs, mostly from graft donor cells, taken 360 days after TCRalphabeta/CD19-depleted stem cell transplant. The sequence derives from a boy in the first two years of life who had a stem cell transplant for SCID, so the T cells may come from the graft donor. The V and J genes are TRBV4-1 and TRBJ1-1, with TRBD1 as a possible D gene (5 bases). CDR3 sequence reads: CASSPEAGRETEAFF. The CDR3 region has the DNA TGCGCCAGCAGCCCCGAGGCGGGCAGGGAAACTGAAGCTTTCTTT.